This T cell receptor beta chain was sequenced for a study of blood T cells in healthy people across ages (dated by TCRdb to between 2015 and 2016). Broadly, across the study: Template switching captured roughly one uniquely barcoded TCR beta cDNA molecule per two T cells in model experiments. The donors were split into four age groups: young (average around 15 years), middle-aged (roughly 39), aged (roughly 68) and long-lived (under 85). The study measured age-related changes in TCR beta repertoire diversity using deep sequencing normalized with unique cDNA molecular identifiers. Two additional independent replicas of 1 million unique cDNA reads from the same blood draw were analyzed for two donors (one aged 18 to 29 and one aged 80 or older).

Broader findings and caveats from the paper: Because profiling used bulk unsorted PBMCs, naive and antigen-experienced compartments could not be compared conclusively. As age increased, observed TCR beta diversity per million T cells dropped in a roughly linear way, and a significant reduction was already evident by age about 40. The CMV infection status of donors was not known, potentially confounding age-related changes in expanded clonotypes. Estimates of total diversity based on one million sequenced T cells were considered lower bounds and underestimates. The percentage of naive T cells measured by flow cytometry correlated strongly with observed TCR beta diversity. Compared with the aged group, the long-lived group had more naive CD4+ T cells, fewer expanded clones and increased TCR diversity, a pattern suggesting age selection.

The method behind the library was 5' RACE. Sequencing instrument: Illumina HiSeq 2500. A second PCR of about 6 to 12 cycles was run with a J-beta primer mix and a sample-barcoded 5' primer. A unique molecular identifier was introduced onto each TCR beta cDNA molecule by a template-switch 5' adaptor carrying 12 random nucleotides. Each sample yielded at least 2.5 million CDR3-containing paired-end reads. First-strand cDNA synthesis was performed from all RNA using the Mint cDNA synthesis kit, with priming by a TRBC-specific oligonucleotide. Following uracil-DNA glycosylase treatment, a first 18-cycle PCR with universal primers M1SS and BC2_uni_R was performed on all cDNA. Turning to the authors' computational methods: For normalization, 1 million high-quality reads, each with a distinct molecular identifier, were randomly selected from each sample. Reads sharing molecular identifiers were discarded rather than binned into consensus sequences. MiTCR, with a Q25 quality threshold and the strictest error-elimination algorithm, was used for CDR3 identification, clonotype clustering and error correction. A nonparametric unseen species model with Euler transformation was used to estimate a lower bound on total TCR beta diversity. Through fastp at Q25 and MiXCR, TCRdb rebuilt clones from the public reads, retaining in-frame beta chains. Every distinct CDR3 protein forms one entry, paired with its most common genes and DNA. V and J calls and clone size were set by TCRdb, not the authors. This sample comprises 600,000 to 900,000 distinct CDR3 sequences, about 26% of them detected only once. Less than 3.5% of the sample lies in the top ten.

This clonotype was found a few times. What antigen it recognizes has not been identified. Per-nucleotide qualities are absent, and no much larger clonotype sits a single base away. The approximately 41 donors, aged about 6 to 90 years, were systemically healthy Caucasian individuals from Russia. Around 9.7 milliliters of peripheral blood were collected from each donor into EDTA-treated Vacutainer tubes. Ficoll-Paque density-gradient centrifugation was used to isolate PBMCs, with at least 6.5 million per sample. Trizol reagent was used to extract total RNA from PBMCs, with at least 6 micrograms per sample. For every donor, an aliquot of PBMCs went through flow cytometry to measure the percentages of naive CD45RAhigh/CD27high T cells. This sample was shared with a second study, whose subject was T cells of mothers and their children. As the second study states: Nine systemically healthy Caucasian individuals served as donors, namely three mothers together with their six children. cDNA synthesis used all of the extracted RNA, with approximately 1.4 ug of RNA in each 15 ul reaction. In the second PCR, sample barcodes and 2-4 random nucleotides were introduced via the M1S primer. Each mother yielded over 9.5 million TCR beta CDR3 reads and each child 2.5 million to 3 million reads. Thymic selection similarly shapes TCR recombination output in related and unrelated pairs, with minor effect from inherited differences. Normalized repertoire overlap in related mother-child pairs was always slightly higher than in unrelated mother-child pairs, but the difference was never significant. With a sensitivity of about 100 clones per million clonotypes, no persistent microchimeric T cell clones were detected. The study used deep NGS to compare TCR beta repertoires of mothers and children, seeking features distinguishing related mother-child pairs from unrelated individuals. On average, the children were around 11 +/- 4 years old, while the mothers were 40 +/- 4 years old. After adapter ligation was performed with NEBNext reagents, the libraries were sequenced on an Illumina HiSeq 2000 with 100+100 nt paired-end reads. To avoid cross-contamination, the mother libraries and the child libraries were prepared a month apart and sequenced in separate runs. Between 500,000 and 2,000,000 distinct TCR beta clonotypes were identified per donor. Naive TCR beta clonotypes were estimated from low-frequency clonotypes matched to each donor's FACS-determined naive share, without sorting.

This TCR was recovered from a boy under 18 in good health. Material for sequencing was blood.

The encoded CDR3 is CASSQDPATGAYEQYF. The nucleotide sequence is given as TGCGCCAGCAGCCAAGATCCGGCCACGGGGGCCTACGAGCAGTACTTC. Recombination connected TRBV4-3 to TRBJ2-7; TRBD2 is a weak D gene call, 6 bases matching. Deletion took 0 bases off V and 2 bases off J, with a span of 14 bases between the germline ends. The CDR3 covers 16 residues, taking in both the cysteine and the phenylalanine. Only the CDR3 DNA is retained, 48 bases long and in frame from the first base. Looking up the germline V gene yields CDR1 LGHNA and CDR2 YSLEER.